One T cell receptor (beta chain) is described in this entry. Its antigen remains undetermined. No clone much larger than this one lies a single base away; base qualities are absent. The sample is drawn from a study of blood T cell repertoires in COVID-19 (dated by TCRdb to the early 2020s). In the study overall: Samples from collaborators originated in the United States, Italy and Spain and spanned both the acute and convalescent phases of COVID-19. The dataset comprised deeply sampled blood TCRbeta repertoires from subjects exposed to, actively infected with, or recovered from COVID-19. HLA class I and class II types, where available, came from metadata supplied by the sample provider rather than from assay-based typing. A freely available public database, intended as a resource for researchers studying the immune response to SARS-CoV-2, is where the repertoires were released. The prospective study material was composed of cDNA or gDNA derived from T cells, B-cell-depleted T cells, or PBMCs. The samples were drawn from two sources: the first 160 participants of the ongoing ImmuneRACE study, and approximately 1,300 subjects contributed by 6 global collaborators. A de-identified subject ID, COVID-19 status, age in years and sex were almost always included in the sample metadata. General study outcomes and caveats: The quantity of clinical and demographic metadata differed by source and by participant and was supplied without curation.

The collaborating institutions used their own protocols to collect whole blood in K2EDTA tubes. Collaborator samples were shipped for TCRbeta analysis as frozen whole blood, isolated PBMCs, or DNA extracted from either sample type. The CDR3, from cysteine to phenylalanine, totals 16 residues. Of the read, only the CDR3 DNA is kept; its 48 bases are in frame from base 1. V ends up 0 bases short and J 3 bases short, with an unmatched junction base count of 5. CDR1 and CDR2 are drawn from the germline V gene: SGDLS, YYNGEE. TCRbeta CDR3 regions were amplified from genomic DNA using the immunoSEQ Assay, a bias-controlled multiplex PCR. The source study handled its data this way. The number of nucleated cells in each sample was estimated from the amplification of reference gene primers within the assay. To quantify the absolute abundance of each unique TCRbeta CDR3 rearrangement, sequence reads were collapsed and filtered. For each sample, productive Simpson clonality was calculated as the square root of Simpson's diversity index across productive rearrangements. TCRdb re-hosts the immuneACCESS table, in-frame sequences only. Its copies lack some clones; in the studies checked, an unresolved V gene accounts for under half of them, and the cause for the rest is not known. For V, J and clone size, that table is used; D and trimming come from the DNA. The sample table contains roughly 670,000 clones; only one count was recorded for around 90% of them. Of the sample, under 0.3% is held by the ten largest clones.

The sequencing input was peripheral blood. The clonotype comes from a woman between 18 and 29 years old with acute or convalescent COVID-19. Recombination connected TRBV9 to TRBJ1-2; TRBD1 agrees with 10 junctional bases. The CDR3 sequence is CASSVADRGRHYGYTF. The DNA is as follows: TGTGCCAGCAGCGTAGCGGACAGGGGGAGACACTATGGCTACACCTTC.